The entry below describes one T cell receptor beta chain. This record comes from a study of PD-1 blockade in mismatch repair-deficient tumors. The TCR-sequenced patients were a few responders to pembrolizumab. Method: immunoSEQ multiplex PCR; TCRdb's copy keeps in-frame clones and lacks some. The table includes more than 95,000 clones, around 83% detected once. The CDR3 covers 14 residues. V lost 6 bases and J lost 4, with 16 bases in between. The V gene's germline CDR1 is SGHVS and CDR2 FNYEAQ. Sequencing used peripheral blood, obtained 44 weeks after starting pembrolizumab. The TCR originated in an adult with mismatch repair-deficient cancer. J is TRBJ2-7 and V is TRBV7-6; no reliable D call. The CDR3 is CASSEDGSVYEQYF. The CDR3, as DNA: TGTGCCAGCAGTGAAGACGGATCCGTTTACGAGCAGTACTTC. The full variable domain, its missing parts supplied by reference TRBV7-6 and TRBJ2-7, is GAGVSQSPRYKVTKRGQDVALRCDPISGHVSLYWYRQALGQGPEFLTYFNYEAQQDKSGLPNDRFSAERPEGSISTLTIQRTEQRDSAMYRCASSEDGSVYEQYFGPGTRLTVT.